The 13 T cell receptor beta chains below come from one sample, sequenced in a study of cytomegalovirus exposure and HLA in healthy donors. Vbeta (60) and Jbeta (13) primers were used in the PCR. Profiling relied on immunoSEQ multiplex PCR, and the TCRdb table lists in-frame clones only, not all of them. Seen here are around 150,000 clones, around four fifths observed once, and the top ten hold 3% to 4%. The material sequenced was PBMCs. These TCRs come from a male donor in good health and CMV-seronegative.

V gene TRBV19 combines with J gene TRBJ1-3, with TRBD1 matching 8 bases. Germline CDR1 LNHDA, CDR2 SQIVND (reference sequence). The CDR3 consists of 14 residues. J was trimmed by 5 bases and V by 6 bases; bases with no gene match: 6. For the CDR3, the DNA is TGTGCCAGTAGGAACCGGGACAGGCGAAACACCATATATTTT. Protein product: CASRNRDRRNTIYF.

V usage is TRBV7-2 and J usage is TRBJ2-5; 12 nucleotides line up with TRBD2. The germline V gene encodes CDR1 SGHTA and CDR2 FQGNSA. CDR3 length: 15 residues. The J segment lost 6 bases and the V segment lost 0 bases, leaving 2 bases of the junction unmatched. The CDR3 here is CASSLALAGGKTQYF. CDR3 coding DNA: TGTGCCAGCAGCTTAGCACTAGCGGGGGGAAAGACCCAGTACTTC. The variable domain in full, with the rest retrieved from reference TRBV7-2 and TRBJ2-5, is GAGVSQSPSNKVTEKGKDVELRCDPISGHTALYWYRQSLGQGLEFLIYFQGNSAPDKSGLPSDRFSAERTGGSVSTLTIQRTQQEDSAVYLCASSLALAGGKTQYFGPGTRLLVL.

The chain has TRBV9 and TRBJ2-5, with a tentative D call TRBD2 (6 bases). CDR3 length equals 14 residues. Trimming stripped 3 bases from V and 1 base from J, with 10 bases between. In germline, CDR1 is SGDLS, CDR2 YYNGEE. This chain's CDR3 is CASSAGVGQETQYF. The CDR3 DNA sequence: TGTGCCAGCAGCGCGGGGGTGGGCCAAGAGACCCAGTACTTC. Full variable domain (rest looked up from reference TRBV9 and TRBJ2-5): DSGVTQTPKHLITATGQRVTLRCSPRSGDLSVYWYQQSLDQGLQFLIQYYNGEERAKGNILERFSAQQFPDLHSELNLSSLELGDSALYFCASSAGVGQETQYFGPGTRLLVL.

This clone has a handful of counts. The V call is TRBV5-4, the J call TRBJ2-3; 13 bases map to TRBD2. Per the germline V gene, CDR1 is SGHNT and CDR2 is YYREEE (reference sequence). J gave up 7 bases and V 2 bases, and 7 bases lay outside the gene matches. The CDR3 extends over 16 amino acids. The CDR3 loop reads CASSFGTSGGANTQYF. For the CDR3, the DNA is TGTGCCAGCAGCTTCGGTACTAGCGGGGGGGCAAATACGCAGTATTTT.

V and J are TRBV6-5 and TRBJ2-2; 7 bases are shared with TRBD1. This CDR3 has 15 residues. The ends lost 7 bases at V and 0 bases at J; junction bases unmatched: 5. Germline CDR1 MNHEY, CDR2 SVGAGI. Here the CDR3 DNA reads TGTGCCAGCAAACGGGACAGATCGAACACCGGGGAGCTGTTTTTT. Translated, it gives CASKRDRSNTGELFF.

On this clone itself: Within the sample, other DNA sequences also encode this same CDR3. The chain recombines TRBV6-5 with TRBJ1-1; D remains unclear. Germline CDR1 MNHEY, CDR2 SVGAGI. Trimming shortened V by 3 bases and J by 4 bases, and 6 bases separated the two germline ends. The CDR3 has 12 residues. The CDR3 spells CASSYGGTEAFF. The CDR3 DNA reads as TGTGCCAGCAGTTATGGAGGCACTGAAGCTTTCTTT.

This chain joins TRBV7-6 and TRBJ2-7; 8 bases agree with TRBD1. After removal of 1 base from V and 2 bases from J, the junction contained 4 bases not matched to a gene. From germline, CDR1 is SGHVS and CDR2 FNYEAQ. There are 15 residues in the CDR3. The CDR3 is CASSLGTGPAYEQYF. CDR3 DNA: TGTGCCAGCAGCTTAGGGACAGGGCCAGCCTACGAGCAGTACTTC.

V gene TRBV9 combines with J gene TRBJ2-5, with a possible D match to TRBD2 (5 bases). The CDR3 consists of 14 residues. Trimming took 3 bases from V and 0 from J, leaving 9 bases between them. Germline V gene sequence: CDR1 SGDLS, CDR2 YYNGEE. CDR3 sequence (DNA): TGTGCCAGCAGCGCCGGGATCCACCAAGAGACCCAGTACTTC. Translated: CASSAGIHQETQYF.

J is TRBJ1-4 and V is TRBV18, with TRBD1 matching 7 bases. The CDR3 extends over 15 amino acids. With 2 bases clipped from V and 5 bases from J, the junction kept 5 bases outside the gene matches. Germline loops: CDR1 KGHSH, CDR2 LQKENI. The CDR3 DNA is TGTGCCAGCTCACCAGCGGACAGGATGAATGAAAAACTGTTTTTT. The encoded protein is CASSPADRMNEKLFF.

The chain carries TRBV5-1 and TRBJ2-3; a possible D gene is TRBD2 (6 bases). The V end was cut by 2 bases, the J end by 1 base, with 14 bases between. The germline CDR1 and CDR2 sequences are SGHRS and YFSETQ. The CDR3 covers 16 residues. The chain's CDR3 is CASSFSGTYGTDTQYF. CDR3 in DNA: TGCGCCAGCAGCTTTTCCGGGACTTATGGCACAGATACGCAGTATTTT.

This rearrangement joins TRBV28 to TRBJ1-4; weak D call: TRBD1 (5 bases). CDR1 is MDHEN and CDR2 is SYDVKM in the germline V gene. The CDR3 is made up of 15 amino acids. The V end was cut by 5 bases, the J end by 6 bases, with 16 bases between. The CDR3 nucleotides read TGTGCCAGCAGTCCCCAGGGTATCGGTGATGAAAAACTGTTTTTT. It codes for CASSPQGIGDEKLFF. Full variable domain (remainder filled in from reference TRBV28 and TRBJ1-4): DVKVTQSSRYLVKRTGEKVFLECVQDMDHENMFWYRQDPGLGLRLIYFSYDVKMKEKGDIPEGYSVSREKKERFSLILESASTNQTSMYLCASSPQGIGDEKLFFGSGTQLSVL.

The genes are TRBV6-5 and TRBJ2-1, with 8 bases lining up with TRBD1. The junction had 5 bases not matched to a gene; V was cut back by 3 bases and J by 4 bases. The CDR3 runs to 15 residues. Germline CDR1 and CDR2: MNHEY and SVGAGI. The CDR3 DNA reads TGTGCCAGCAGTTATGGGGACAGGAAATACAATGAGCAGTTCTTC. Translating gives CASSYGDRKYNEQFF.

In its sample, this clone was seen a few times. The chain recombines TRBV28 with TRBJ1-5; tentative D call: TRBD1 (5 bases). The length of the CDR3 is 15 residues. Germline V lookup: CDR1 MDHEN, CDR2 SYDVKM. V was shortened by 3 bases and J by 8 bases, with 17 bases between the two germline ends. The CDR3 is CASSFWGGGGKPQHF. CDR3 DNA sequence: TGTGCCAGCAGTTTTTGGGGGGGAGGAGGTAAGCCCCAGCATTTT.